The 22 T cell receptor beta chains listed next were all sequenced from one sample in a study of T cells in localized non-small cell lung cancer. TCRdb keeps only in-frame clones here, not all; method: immunoSEQ multiplex PCR. The table includes around 91,000 clones, approximately 86% detected once. Here the sequenced sample was peripheral blood, taken before any cancer treatment. The receptors were sampled from a man aged 35 to 69 with stage I squamous cell lung carcinoma.

About this clone itself: An end of the junction does not agree with germline; a read error may underlie this. J is TRBJ1-2 and V is TRBV6-1; D gene ambiguous. Germline V gene data show CDR1 as MNHNS and CDR2 as SASEGT. The CDR3 is made up of 13 amino acids. CDR3 DNA: TGTGCCAGCAGTGAAGTCATCAGAAATGGCCACACCTTC. It translates to CASSEVIRNGHTF.

The genes are TRBV6-1 and TRBJ1-2; no definite D call. The germline V and J ends were trimmed by 5 bases and 9 bases, with 16 bases remaining between them. The germline CDR1 and CDR2 sequences are MNHNS and SASEGT. The CDR3 has 13 amino acids. In DNA form, the CDR3 reads TGTGCCAGCAGTCCGTCCCGGGTGGAGAGCTACACCTTC. It is translated as CASSPSRVESYTF.

This chain connects TRBV6-1 to TRBJ2-1; no definite D call. The V gene's germline CDR1 is MNHNS and CDR2 SASEGT. The CDR3 spans 15 residues. The V and J ends lost 6 bases and 5 bases respectively, with 17 bases between them. CDR3 sequence: CASRADSRSNNEQFF. In DNA form, the CDR3 reads TGTGCCAGCAGGGCGGATTCTAGGTCTAACAATGAGCAGTTCTTC.

The V gene is TRBV16, the J gene TRBJ1-3, with D hard to call. Germline V gene sequence: CDR1 KGHSY, CDR2 FQNENV. The ends were cut back, 4 bases at V and 0 bases at J, with 7 bases in the middle. CDR3 length equals 14 residues. The CDR3 sequence is CASSPRFSGNTIYF. CDR3 nucleotide sequence: TGTGCCAGCAGCCCCCGTTTCTCTGGAAACACCATATATTTT.

V and J are TRBV4-1 and TRBJ2-5; TRBD1 matches at 10 bases. The V gene's germline CDR1 is MGHRA and CDR2 YSYEKL. V dropped 0 bases and J dropped 5; count of bases not matched to a gene: 6. There are 16 residues in the CDR3. CDR3 in amino acids: CASSQDPGQGSETQYF. CDR3 nucleotides: TGCGCCAGCAGCCAAGATCCGGGACAGGGGTCCGAGACCCAGTACTTC.

This clone was seen a handful of times. The chain couples TRBV7-2 to TRBJ2-7; 8 bases map to TRBD1. The CDR3 totals 13 residues. J lost 6 bases, V lost 3 bases, and 4 bases had no gene match. From germline, CDR1 is SGHTA and CDR2 FQGNSA. CDR3 sequence: CASSFGQGAEQYF. Here the CDR3 DNA reads TGTGCCAGCAGCTTCGGACAGGGCGCCGAGCAGTACTTC.

V usage is TRBV30 and J usage is TRBJ1-2; D not certain. The germline CDR1 and CDR2 sequences are GTSNPN and SVGIG (reference sequence). The CDR3 loop spans 10 amino acids. V shed 7 bases and J shed 10 bases, with 13 bases lying between them. The CDR3 sequence is CASGDFDYTF. The CDR3 DNA reads as TGTGCCTCCGGAGATTTTGACTACACCTTC.

V is TRBV7-9 and J is TRBJ1-2; D is undetermined. V lost 8 bases to trimming and J lost 8 bases, with 12 bases between them. CDR1 is SEHNR, CDR2 FQNEAQ, per germline (reference sequence). The length of the CDR3 is 11 residues. In DNA, the CDR3 is TGTGCCAGCGGAACTTATGGGGGCTACACCTTC. Protein sequence: CASGTYGGYTF.

The chain employs TRBV7-9 and TRBJ1-3, with unresolved D. The CDR3 consists of 15 residues. Per the germline V gene, CDR1 is SEHNR and CDR2 is FQNEAQ (reference sequence). The V gene lost 6 bases and the J gene lost 2 bases, with 14 bases spanning the gap. CDR3 sequence reads: CASRPAGSAGNTIYF. CDR3 coding DNA: TGTGCCAGCAGACCAGCAGGTAGTGCTGGAAACACCATATATTTT.

The J gene is TRBJ1-4, the V gene TRBV6-6; unclear D gene. The germline CDR1 and CDR2 sequences are MNHNY and SVGAGI (reference sequence). The V and J ends lost 0 bases and 8 bases respectively, with 16 bases between them. The CDR3 extends over 16 amino acids. The CDR3 DNA sequence: TGTGCCAGCAGTTACTCGAAACCACCAAGGAAGGAAAAACTGTTTTTT. This codes for CASSYSKPPRKEKLFF.

This chain uses TRBV6-1 with TRBJ2-3; 10 bases match TRBD2. This CDR3 contains 17 residues. Germline V gene data show CDR1 as MNHNS and CDR2 as SASEGT. The V segment lost 2 bases and the J segment 4 bases; nucleotides outside the gene matches: 9. CDR3: CASSETRSGGGSDTQYF. The CDR3 DNA is TGTGCCAGCAGTGAAACTAGGAGCGGGGGGGGATCAGATACGCAGTATTTT.

This chain links TRBV6-6 with TRBJ2-1; D gene unclear. The CDR3 extends over 12 amino acids. Germline values: CDR1 MNHNY, CDR2 SVGAGI (reference sequence). The V gene lost 6 bases and the J gene lost 1 base, with 4 bases spanning the gap. CDR3 protein: CASRGSYNEQFF. The CDR3 DNA follows: TGTGCCAGCAGGGGATCCTACAATGAGCAGTTCTTC.

The chain links TRBV6-5 to TRBJ2-7; TRBD1 matches 8 bases. Germline loops: CDR1 MNHEY, CDR2 SVGAGI. Trimming took 5 bases from V and 2 from J; bases not matched to a gene: 2. The length of the CDR3 is 13 residues. The CDR3 region is CASSQGQAYEQYF. As DNA, the CDR3 is TGTGCCAGCAGTCAGGGACAGGCCTACGAGCAGTACTTC.

This clone was seen a single time. The rearrangement uses TRBV27 and TRBJ1-2; 7 nucleotides agree with TRBD1. Germline CDR1 reads MNHEY; CDR2 reads SMNVEV (reference sequence). The trim removed 4 bases at V and 2 bases at J, leaving 4 bases unmatched. This CDR3 is 14 amino acids long. The CDR3 loop is CASSSPGQNYGYTF. Written as DNA, the CDR3 is TGTGCCAGCAGTTCGCCGGGACAGAACTATGGCTACACCTTC.

This clone came up once. The chain is built from TRBV6-6 and TRBJ1-2; D gene uncertain. The CDR3 runs 15 residues. Per the germline V gene, CDR1 is MNHNY and CDR2 is SVGAGI (reference sequence). Trimming took 2 bases from V and 4 from J, leaving 14 bases between them. The CDR3 region has the DNA TGTGCCAGCAGTTACATGGTCAGCCACCGCTATGGCTACACCTTC. It yields the protein CASSYMVSHRYGYTF.

The rearrangement uses TRBV13 and TRBJ1-2; the D is unclear. This CDR3 region has 12 residues. Germline-derived CDR1 and CDR2 are PRHDT and FYEKMQ (reference sequence). The ends were cut back, 7 bases at V and 0 bases at J, with 6 bases in the middle. DNA of the CDR3: TGTGCCAGCACAGGATCTAACTATGGCTACACCTTC. This encodes CASTGSNYGYTF. The full variable domain, its missing parts supplied by reference TRBV13 and TRBJ1-2, is AAGVIQSPRHLIKEKRETATLKCYPIPRHDTVYWYQQGPGQDPQFLISFYEKMQSDKGSIPDRFSAQQFSDYHSELNMSSLELGDSALYFCASTGSNYGYTFGSGTRLTVV.

The chain is built from TRBV4-1 and TRBJ1-1; 9 bases are a match to TRBD1. CDR1 and CDR2 from the germline V gene are MGHRA and YSYEKL. V was clipped by 4 bases and J by 1 base; unmatched bases: 4. This CDR3 region has 15 residues. CDR3 in amino acids: CASSREQGANTEAFF. In DNA, the CDR3 is TGCGCCAGCAGCCGTGAACAGGGGGCGAACACTGAAGCTTTCTTT.

The chain uses TRBV7-2 and TRBJ1-6, with D uncertain. Germline V gene sequence: CDR1 SGHTA, CDR2 FQGNSA. V lost 3 bases and J lost 7, with 10 bases in between. The CDR3 is made up of 14 amino acids. CDR3 sequence: CASSLGNSNSPLHF. The CDR3 DNA reads as TGTGCCAGCAGCTTGGGCAACTCCAATTCACCCCTCCACTTT.

The chain links TRBV12-5 to TRBJ1-1, with D uncertain. Germline CDR1 is LGHNT and CDR2 is FRNRAP. V was pared by 1 base and J by 4 bases, with 4 bases between. CDR3 length equals 12 residues. CDR3 amino acids: CASGLGGTEAFF. The CDR3 coding sequence is TGTGCTAGTGGTTTGGGGGGCACTGAAGCTTTCTTT.

This chain connects TRBV10-3 to TRBJ2-7; D is possibly TRBD1 (5 bases). The V and J ends lost 3 bases and 6 bases respectively, with 21 bases between them. Germline CDR1 and CDR2: ENHRY and SYGVKD. This CDR3 spans 16 amino acids. The CDR3 sequence: CAISEATASMSSEQYF. DNA of the CDR3: TGTGCCATCAGTGAAGCGACAGCTTCAATGTCAAGCGAGCAGTACTTC.

The rearrangement links TRBV4-2 to TRBJ2-1; 8 bases map to TRBD2. The CDR3 contains 14 residues. Germline V lookup: CDR1 LGHNA, CDR2 YNFKEQ. Losses at the gene ends were 0 bases for V and 9 bases for J; bases not matched to a gene: 4. The CDR3: CASSQERGGREQFF. The CDR3 coding sequence is TGTGCCAGCAGCCAAGAACGGGGGGGCCGTGAGCAGTTCTTC.

This clone was seen a single time. V usage is TRBV15 and J usage is TRBJ2-1; TRBD1 agrees at 10 bases. The CDR3 is made up of 14 amino acids. The trim removed 1 base at V and 8 bases at J, leaving 2 bases unmatched. Per the germline V gene, CDR1 is LNHNV and CDR2 is YYDKDF (reference sequence). Here the CDR3 reads CATSRGQGAYEQFF. The CDR3 region has the DNA TGTGCCACCAGCAGAGGACAGGGGGCGTATGAGCAGTTCTTC.